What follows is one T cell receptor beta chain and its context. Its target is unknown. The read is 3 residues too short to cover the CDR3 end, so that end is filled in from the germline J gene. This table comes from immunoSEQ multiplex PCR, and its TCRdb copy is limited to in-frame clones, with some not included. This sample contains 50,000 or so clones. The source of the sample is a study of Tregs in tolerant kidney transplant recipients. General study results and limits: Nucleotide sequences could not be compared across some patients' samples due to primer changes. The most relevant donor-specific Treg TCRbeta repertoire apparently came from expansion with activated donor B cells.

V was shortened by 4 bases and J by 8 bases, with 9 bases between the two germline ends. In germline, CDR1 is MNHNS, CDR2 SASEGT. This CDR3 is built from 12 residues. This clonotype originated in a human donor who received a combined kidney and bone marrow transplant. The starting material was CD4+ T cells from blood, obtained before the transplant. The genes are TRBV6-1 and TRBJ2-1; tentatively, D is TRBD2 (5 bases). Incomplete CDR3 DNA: TGTGCCAGCAGTGTGATGAGGGATGAG. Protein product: CASSVMRDE. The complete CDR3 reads CASSVMRDEQFF.